The rows below give T cell receptor beta chains drawn from one sample of a study of cytomegalovirus exposure and HLA in healthy donors. The table came from immunoSEQ multiplex PCR; TCRdb's copy has only in-frame clones and leaves some out. The data contain 30,000 to 40,000 clones, about four fifths of them singletons. Sequenced material: PBMCs. These receptors came from a woman between 35 and 50 years old in good health and CMV-seronegative. Both conserved end residues are part of each CDR3. A D gene is named only where the DNA matches it firmly. Clone size is stated in some rows and not others, as once, few, many or a class when expanded.

v_call	clone_size	j_call	d_call	cdr3_aa	cdr3_nt
TRBV29-1	.	TRBJ1-1	.	CSARTGLNTEAFF	TGCAGCGCCCGCACTGGGCTAAACACTGAAGCTTTCTTT
TRBV27	.	TRBJ1-5	.	CASSLRRERSNQPQHF	TGTGCCAGCAGTTTAAGAAGAGAGAGGAGCAATCAGCCCCAGCATTTT
TRBV19	few	TRBJ1-3	.	CASRELSSGNTIYF	TGTGCCAGTAGAGAGTTAAGCTCTGGAAACACCATATATTTT
TRBV5-1	.	TRBJ2-3	TRBD1	CASSSTGTGVTDTQYF	TGCGCCAGCAGCTCGACCGGGACAGGGGTTACAGATACGCAGTATTTT
TRBV28	.	TRBJ1-2	.	CASSLAGGPNYGYTF	TGTGCCAGCAGTTTAGCCGGGGGGCCCAACTATGGCTACACCTTC
TRBV10-3	.	TRBJ2-5	TRBD1	CAISESRQGVETQYF	TGTGCCATCAGTGAGTCGAGGCAGGGGGTAGAGACCCAGTACTTC
TRBV25-1	.	TRBJ1-4	.	CASSDLQGINEKLFF	TGTGCCAGCAGTGACCTACAGGGTATTAATGAAAAACTGTTTTTT
TRBV2	once	TRBJ2-1	TRBD2	CASSEASGGSYNEQFF	TGTGCCAGCAGTGAAGCTAGCGGGGGCTCCTACAATGAGCAGTTCTTC
TRBV28	.	TRBJ1-5	.	CASSTQLGDNQPQHF	TGTGCCAGCAGTACCCAATTAGGGGACAATCAGCCCCAGCATTTT
TRBV18	.	TRBJ1-4	TRBD1	CASSPGRGHEKLFF	TGTGCCAGCTCACCGGGCAGGGGGCATGAAAAACTGTTTTTT
TRBV2	.	TRBJ1-2	.	CASLVEGFYGYTF	TGTGCCAGCCTCGTCGAGGGATTCTATGGCTACACCTTC
TRBV9	.	TRBJ1-1	.	CASSASVTGNTEAFF	TGTGCCAGCAGCGCCTCAGTCACAGGGAACACTGAAGCTTTCTTT
TRBV11-2	once	TRBJ2-3	TRBD2	CASSLGEGTLQDTQYF	TGTGCCAGCAGCTTAGGGGAGGGGACGCTTCAAGATACGCAGTATTTT
TRBV7-2	medium-sized	TRBJ1-5	TRBD1	CASSFGTGANQPQHF	TGTGCCAGCAGCTTCGGGACAGGGGCAAATCAGCCCCAGCATTTT
TRBV7-2	.	TRBJ2-7	.	CASSFVDYYEQYF	TGTGCCAGCAGCTTTGTTGACTACTACGAGCAGTACTTC
TRBV5-1	.	TRBJ2-5	.	CASSSDSYYQETQYF	TGCGCCAGCAGCTCGGACAGTTACTACCAAGAGACCCAGTACTTC
TRBV7-6	once	TRBJ1-6	.	CASSLVGEVSLHF	TGTGCCAGCAGCTTAGTGGGTGAGGTCTCCCTCCACTTT
TRBV11-2	few	TRBJ2-1	.	CASSLGQNNEQFF	TGTGCCAGCAGCTTAGGACAGAACAATGAGCAGTTCTTC
TRBV5-6	.	TRBJ2-5	.	CASSFRTTQETQYF	TGTGCCAGCAGCTTCAGGACAACCCAAGAGACCCAGTACTTC
TRBV18	.	TRBJ2-3	.	CASSPGDTQYF	TGTGCCAGCTCCCCCGGGGATACGCAGTATTTT